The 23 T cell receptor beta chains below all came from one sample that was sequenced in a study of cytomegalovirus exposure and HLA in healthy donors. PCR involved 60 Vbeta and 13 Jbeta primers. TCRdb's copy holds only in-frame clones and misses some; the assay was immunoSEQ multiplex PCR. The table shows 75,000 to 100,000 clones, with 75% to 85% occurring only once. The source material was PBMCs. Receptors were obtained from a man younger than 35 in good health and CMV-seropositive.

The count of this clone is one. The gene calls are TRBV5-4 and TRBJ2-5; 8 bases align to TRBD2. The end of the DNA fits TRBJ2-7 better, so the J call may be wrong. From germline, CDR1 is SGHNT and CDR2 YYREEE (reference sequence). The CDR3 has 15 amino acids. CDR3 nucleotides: TGTGCCAGCAGCTCGGGCGGGAGGAGCTCCTACGAGCAGTACTTC. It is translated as CASSSGGRSSYEQYF.

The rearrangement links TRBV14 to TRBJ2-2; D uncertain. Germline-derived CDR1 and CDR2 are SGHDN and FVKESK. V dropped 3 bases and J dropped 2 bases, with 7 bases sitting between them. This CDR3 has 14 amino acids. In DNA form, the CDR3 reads TGTGCCAGCAGCCAGTTTTTAAACACCGGGGAGCTGTTTTTT. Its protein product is CASSQFLNTGELFF.

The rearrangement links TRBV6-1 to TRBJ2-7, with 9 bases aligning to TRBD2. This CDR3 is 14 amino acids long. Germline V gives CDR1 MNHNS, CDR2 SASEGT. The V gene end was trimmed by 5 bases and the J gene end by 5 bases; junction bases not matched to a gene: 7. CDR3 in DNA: TGTGCCAGCAGTACCGGACTAGCGCTCGACGAGCAGTACTTC. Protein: CASSTGLALDEQYF.

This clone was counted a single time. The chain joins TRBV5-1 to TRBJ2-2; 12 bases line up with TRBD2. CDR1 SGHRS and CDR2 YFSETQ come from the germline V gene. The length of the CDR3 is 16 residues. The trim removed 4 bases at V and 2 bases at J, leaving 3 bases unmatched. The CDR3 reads CASSLAGGLNTGELFF. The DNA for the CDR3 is TGCGCCAGCAGCCTAGCGGGGGGGCTAAACACCGGGGAGCTGTTTTTT.

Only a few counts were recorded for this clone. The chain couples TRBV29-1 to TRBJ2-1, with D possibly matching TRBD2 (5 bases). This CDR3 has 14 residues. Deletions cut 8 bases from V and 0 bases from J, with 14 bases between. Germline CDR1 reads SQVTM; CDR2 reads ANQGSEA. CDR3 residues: CSSKEASSYNEQFF. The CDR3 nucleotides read TGCAGCTCCAAGGAGGCGTCCTCCTACAATGAGCAGTTCTTC.

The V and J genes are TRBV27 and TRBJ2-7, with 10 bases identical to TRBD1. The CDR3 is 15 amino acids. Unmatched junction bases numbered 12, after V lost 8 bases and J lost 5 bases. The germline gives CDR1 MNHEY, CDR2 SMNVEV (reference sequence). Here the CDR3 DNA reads TGTGCCAGCCCTAACCGGGACAGGGGTTTCAACGAGCAGTACTTC. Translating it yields CASPNRDRGFNEQYF.

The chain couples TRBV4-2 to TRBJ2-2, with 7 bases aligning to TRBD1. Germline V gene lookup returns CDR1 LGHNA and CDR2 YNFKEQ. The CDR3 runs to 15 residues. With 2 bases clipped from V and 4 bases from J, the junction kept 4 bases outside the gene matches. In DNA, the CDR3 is TGTGCCAGCAGCCAACACTCAGGGGGCACCGGGGAGCTGTTTTTT. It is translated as CASSQHSGGTGELFF.

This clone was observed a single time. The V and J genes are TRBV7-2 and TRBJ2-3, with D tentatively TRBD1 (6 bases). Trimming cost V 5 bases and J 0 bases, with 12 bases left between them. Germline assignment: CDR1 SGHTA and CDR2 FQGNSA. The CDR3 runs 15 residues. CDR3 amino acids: CASSLRTASTDTQYF. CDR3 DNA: TGTGCCAGCAGCCTGCGGACAGCTAGCACAGATACGCAGTATTTT.

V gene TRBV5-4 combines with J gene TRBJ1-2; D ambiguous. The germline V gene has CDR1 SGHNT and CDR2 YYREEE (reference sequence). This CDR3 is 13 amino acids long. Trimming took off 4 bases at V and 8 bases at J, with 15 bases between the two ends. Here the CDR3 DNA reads TGTGCCAGCAGCCTAGCCTATGGTGACGGCTACACCTTC. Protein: CASSLAYGDGYTF.

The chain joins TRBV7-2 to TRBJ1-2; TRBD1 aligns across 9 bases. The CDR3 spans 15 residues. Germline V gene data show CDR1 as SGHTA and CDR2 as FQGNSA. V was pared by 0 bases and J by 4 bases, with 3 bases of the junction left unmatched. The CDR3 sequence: CASSLAGQGGYGYTF. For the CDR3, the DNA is TGTGCCAGCAGCTTAGCGGGACAGGGAGGCTATGGCTACACCTTC.

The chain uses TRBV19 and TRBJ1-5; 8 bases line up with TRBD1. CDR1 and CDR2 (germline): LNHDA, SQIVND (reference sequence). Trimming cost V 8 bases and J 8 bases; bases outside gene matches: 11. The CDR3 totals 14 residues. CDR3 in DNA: TGTGCCAGTGCGCGGACAGGGCGGGGTGAGCCCCAGCATTTT. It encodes CASARTGRGEPQHF.

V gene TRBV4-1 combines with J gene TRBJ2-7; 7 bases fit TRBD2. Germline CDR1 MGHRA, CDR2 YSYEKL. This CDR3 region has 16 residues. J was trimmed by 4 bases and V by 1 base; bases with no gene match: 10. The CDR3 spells CASSQVRAGRGYEQYF. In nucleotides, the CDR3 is TGCGCCAGCAGCCAAGTAAGAGCGGGGCGAGGTTACGAGCAGTACTTC.

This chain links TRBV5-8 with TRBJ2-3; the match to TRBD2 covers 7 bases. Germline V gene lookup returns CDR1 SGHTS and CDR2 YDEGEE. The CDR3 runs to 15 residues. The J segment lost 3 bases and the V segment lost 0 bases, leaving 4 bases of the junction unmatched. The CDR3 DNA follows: TGTGCCAGCAGCTTGGCCTGGGGAGGGACAGATACGCAGTATTTT. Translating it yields CASSLAWGGTDTQYF.

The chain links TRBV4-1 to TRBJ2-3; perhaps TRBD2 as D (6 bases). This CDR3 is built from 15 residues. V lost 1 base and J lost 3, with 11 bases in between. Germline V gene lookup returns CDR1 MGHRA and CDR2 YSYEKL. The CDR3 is CASSQGTGSTDTQYF. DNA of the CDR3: TGCGCCAGCAGCCAAGGGACCGGGAGTACAGATACGCAGTATTTT.

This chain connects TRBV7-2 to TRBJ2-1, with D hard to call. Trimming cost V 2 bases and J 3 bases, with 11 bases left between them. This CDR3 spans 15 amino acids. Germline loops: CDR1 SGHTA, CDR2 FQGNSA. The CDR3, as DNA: TGTGCCAGCAGCTTAAGCCGAGGAAACTACAATGAGCAGTTCTTC. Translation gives CASSLSRGNYNEQFF. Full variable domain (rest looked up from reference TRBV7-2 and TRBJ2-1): GAGVSQSPSNKVTEKGKDVELRCDPISGHTALYWYRQSLGQGLEFLIYFQGNSAPDKSGLPSDRFSAERTGGSVSTLTIQRTQQEDSAVYLCASSLSRGNYNEQFFGPGTRLTVL.

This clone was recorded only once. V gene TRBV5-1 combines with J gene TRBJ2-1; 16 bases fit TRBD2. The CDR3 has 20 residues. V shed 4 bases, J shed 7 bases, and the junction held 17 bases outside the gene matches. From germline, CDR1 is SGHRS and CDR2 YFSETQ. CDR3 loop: CASSDRGLAGGPTHFNEQFF. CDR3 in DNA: TGCGCCAGCAGCGACAGGGGACTAGCGGGGGGGCCGACTCATTTTAATGAGCAGTTCTTC. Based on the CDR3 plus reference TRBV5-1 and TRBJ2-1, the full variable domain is KAGVTQTPRYLIKTRGQQVTLSCSPISGHRSVSWYQQTPGQGLQFLFEYFSETQRNKGNFPGRFSGRQFSNSRSEMNVSTLELGDSALYLCASSDRGLAGGPTHFNEQFFGPGTRLTVL.

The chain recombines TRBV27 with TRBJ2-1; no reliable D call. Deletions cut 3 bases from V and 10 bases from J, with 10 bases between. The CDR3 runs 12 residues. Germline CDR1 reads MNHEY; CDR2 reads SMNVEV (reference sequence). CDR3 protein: CASSFSLGEQFF. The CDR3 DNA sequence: TGTGCCAGCAGTTTTTCCCTCGGGGAGCAGTTCTTC.

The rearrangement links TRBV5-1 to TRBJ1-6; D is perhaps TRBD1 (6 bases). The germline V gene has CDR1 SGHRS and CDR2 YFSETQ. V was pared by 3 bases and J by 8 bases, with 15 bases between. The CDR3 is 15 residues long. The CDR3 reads CASSYNRAVDSPLHF. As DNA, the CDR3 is TGCGCCAGCAGCTACAACAGGGCCGTGGATTCACCCCTCCACTTT.

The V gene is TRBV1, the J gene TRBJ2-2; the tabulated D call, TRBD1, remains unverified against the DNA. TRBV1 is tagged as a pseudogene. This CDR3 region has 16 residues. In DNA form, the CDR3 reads TGCACCAGCAGCCACCCCCGAGGACAGGGGGGCGGGGAGCTGTTTTTT. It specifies CTSSHPRGQGGGELFF.

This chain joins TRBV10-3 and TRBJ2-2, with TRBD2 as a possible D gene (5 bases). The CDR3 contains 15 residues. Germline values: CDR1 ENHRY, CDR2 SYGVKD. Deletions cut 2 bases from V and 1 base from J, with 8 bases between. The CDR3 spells CAISEMRVNTGELFF. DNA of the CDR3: TGTGCCATCAGTGAGATGAGGGTGAACACCGGGGAGCTGTTTTTT.

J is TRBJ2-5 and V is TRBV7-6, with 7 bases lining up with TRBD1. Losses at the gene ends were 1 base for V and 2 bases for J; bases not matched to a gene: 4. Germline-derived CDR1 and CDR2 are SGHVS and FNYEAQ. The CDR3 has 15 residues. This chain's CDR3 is CASSLGQGRQETQYF. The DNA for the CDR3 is TGTGCCAGCAGCTTAGGACAGGGCCGACAAGAGACCCAGTACTTC.

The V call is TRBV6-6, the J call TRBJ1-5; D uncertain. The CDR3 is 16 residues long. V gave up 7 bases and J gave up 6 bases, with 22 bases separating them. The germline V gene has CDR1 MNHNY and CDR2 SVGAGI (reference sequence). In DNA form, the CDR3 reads TGTGCCAGCAACCGATATTCCGTGAGGGAATCTCAGCCCCAGCATTTT. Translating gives CASNRYSVRESQPQHF.

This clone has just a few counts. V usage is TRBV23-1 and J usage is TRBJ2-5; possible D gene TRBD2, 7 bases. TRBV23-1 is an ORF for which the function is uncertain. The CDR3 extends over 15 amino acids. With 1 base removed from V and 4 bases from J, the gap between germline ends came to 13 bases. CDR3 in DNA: TGCGCCAGCAGTCAATTCAAGGGGGGGGGAGAGACCCAGTACTTC. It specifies CASSQFKGGGETQYF.